A single sample gave rise to the 16 T cell receptor beta chains below, sequenced in a study of blood T cells in healthy people across ages. A second about 7 to 11 cycle PCR used barcoded and J-beta primers. TCRdb recomputed calls from the 5' RACE reads with MiXCR, one row per CDR3 protein. The sample holds roughly 800,000 distinct CDR3 sequences; roughly 53% are singletons and the top ten take about 42%. Sequencing was performed on blood. The source is a man older than 75 in good health.

This chain joins TRBV7-2 and TRBJ2-1, with 10 bases that match TRBD2. Germline CDR1 and CDR2: SGHTA and FQGNSA. V shed 6 bases, J shed 10 bases, and the junction held 18 bases outside the gene matches. The CDR3 totals 17 residues. CDR3 protein: CASRSLVAGGPLGEQFF. The CDR3 nucleotides are TGTGCCAGCAGATCCCTCGTAGCGGGAGGCCCGTTGGGGGAGCAGTTCTTC.

The chain recombines TRBV7-9 with TRBJ2-4; tentatively, D is TRBD1 or TRBD2 (5 bases each). The V and J ends lost 5 bases and 1 base respectively, with 24 bases between them. Germline V gives CDR1 SEHNR, CDR2 FQNEAQ (reference sequence). This CDR3 comprises 19 residues. In DNA, the CDR3 is TGTGCCAGCAGCGTCACCGAGGGCTGGAGGAAGGGGGCCAAAAACATTCAGTACTTC. Amino acid sequence: CASSVTEGWRKGAKNIQYF.

This chain joins TRBV6-2 or TRBV6-3 and TRBJ2-4; D is possibly TRBD1 (6 bases). The J call may not be correct, given that the DNA end is closer to TRBJ2-7. The CDR3 extends over 13 amino acids. CDR1 MNHEY and CDR2 SVGEGT come from the germline V gene. The DNA for the CDR3 is TGTGCCAGCACCCGGGACATGTACAACGAGCAGTACTTC. Protein sequence: CASTRDMYNEQYF.

This chain connects TRBV5-1 to TRBJ2-6; D is possibly TRBD1 (5 bases). The germline CDR1 and CDR2 sequences are SGHRS and YFSETQ. Trimming cost V 4 bases and J 2 bases, with 10 bases left between them. This CDR3 has 15 residues. The CDR3 DNA reads TGCGCCAGCAGCGTAGGGGATACTGGGGCCAACGTCCTGACTTTC. Translated, it gives CASSVGDTGANVLTF.

The chain couples TRBV2 to TRBJ1-2, with D unresolved. V was cut by 2 bases and J by 4 bases, with 5 bases left in between. The CDR3 extends over 12 amino acids. Germline V gives CDR1 SNHLY, CDR2 FYNNEI. This CDR3 is CASSELPYGYTF. For the CDR3, the DNA is TGTGCCAGCAGTGAACTCCCCTATGGCTACACCTTC.

This clonotype has just a few counts. The chain uses TRBV5-6 and TRBJ2-3; the D gene is possibly TRBD2 (8 bases). The CDR3 has 16 amino acids. Germline V gives CDR1 SGHDT, CDR2 YYEEEE. Trimming took 4 bases from V and 3 from J, leaving 18 bases between them. CDR3 protein: CASSQGVAGQTDTQYF. CDR3 DNA: TGTGCCAGCAGCCAGGGGGTAGCGGGGCAGACAGATACGCAGTATTTT.

To note about this clonotype: This may stem from a read error, because a much larger clone lies one nucleotide away. The V call is TRBV20-1, the J call TRBJ2-1; no reliable D call. The CDR3 covers 13 residues. Germline CDR1 reads DFQATT; CDR2 reads SNEGSKA (reference sequence). CDR3 DNA: TGCAGGGCTAGAGACGGCATAGCCCGTGAGCAGTTCTTC. Translation: CRARDGIAREQFF.

The table lists this clonotype with a few counts. The CDR3 reads CASSQLGRGYTF. The CDR3 bases are TGTGCCAGCAGCCAACTTGGTCGTGGCTACACCTTC. This chain connects TRBV3-1 to TRBJ1-2; no clear D gene. CDR3 length: 12 residues. Germline assignment: CDR1 LGHDT and CDR2 YNNKEL (reference sequence). Trimming left V 2 bases short and J 7 bases short, with 8 bases between.

In its sample, this clonotype was seen a few times. The rearrangement links TRBV11-2 to TRBJ2-3; 7 bases line up with TRBD2. This CDR3 has 16 amino acids. Germline trimming cut 4 bases from V and 4 bases from J; bases unmatched to any gene: 11. Per germline, CDR1 SGHAT and CDR2 FQNNGV. CDR3 amino acids: CASSSLAVTRPDTQYF. The CDR3 nucleotides read TGTGCCAGCAGCTCTCTAGCGGTCACAAGGCCAGATACGCAGTATTTT.

CDR3 residues: CASSFGTGGPGNTIYF. The CDR3 DNA is TGTGCCAGCAGTTTTGGGACAGGGGGACCTGGAAACACCATATATTTT. This chain connects TRBV12-3 or TRBV12-4 to TRBJ1-3, with TRBD1 identical over 11 bases. This CDR3 spans 16 amino acids. V lost 3 bases and J lost 2; bases outside the gene matches: 3.

This clonotype was seen more than once but under ten times. The gene calls are TRBV7-2 and TRBJ1-1; D not resolved. From germline, CDR1 is SGHTA and CDR2 FQGNSA. The CDR3 sequence is 11 residues long. V shed 5 bases and J shed 4 bases, with 5 bases lying between them. The CDR3 bases are TGTGCCAGCAGCGGCAGCACTGAAGCTTTCTTT. The encoded protein is CASSGSTEAFF.

The V and J genes are TRBV9 and TRBJ2-5; no clear D gene. Germline-derived CDR1 and CDR2 are SGDLS and YYNGEE. The V end lost 1 base, the J end lost 4 bases, and 14 bases lay between the germline ends. The CDR3 covers 15 residues. In nucleotides, the CDR3 is TGTGCCAGCAGCGTAAGTTGGACGGCCGGAGAGACCCAGTACTTC. Translated, it gives CASSVSWTAGETQYF.

The chain has TRBV12-3 or TRBV12-4 and TRBJ2-5; 9 positions match TRBD1. V trimming: 5 bases; J trimming: 5 bases; junction bases outside the gene matches: 9. The CDR3 consists of 15 residues. For the CDR3, the DNA is TGTGCCAGCAGTCGTACCACAGGGGGCGCGGAGACCCAGTACTTC. Protein sequence: CASSRTTGGAETQYF.

V and J are TRBV6-5 and TRBJ2-3; TRBD2 aligns across 7 bases. The germline CDR1 and CDR2 sequences are MNHEY and SVGAGI. There are 14 residues in the CDR3. V was clipped by 6 bases and J by 0 bases; unmatched bases: 3. DNA of the CDR3: TGTGCCAGCAGGAGACTAGCAAGCACAGATACGCAGTATTTT. Translated, it gives CASRRLASTDTQYF.

V usage is TRBV4-1 and J usage is TRBJ2-3; D is possibly TRBD1 or TRBD2 (5 bases each). This CDR3 has 16 residues. CDR1 and CDR2 from the germline V gene are MGHRA and YSYEKL. V was shortened by 4 bases and J by 2 bases, with 16 bases between the two germline ends. The chain's CDR3 is CASSPSGRRITDTQYF. Here the CDR3 DNA reads TGCGCCAGCAGCCCTTCGGGACGGAGGATCACAGATACGCAGTATTTT.

The chain uses TRBV6-1 and TRBJ2-7; TRBD2 matches at 11 bases. Unmatched junction bases numbered 12, after V lost 10 bases and J lost 7 bases. This CDR3 has 14 amino acids. The germline V gene has CDR1 MNHNS and CDR2 SASEGT. The CDR3 DNA reads TGTGCCACCTCGACTAGCGGGGCTTACAATGAGCAGTACTTC. As protein: CATSTSGAYNEQYF.